Each of the 9 T cell receptor beta chains below was sequenced from the same sample in a study of shared clonotypes between healthy human individuals. Assay used: immunoSEQ multiplex PCR; TCRdb lists only in-frame clones, some missing. The sample yields millions of clones, 85% to 95% seen once. The sample comprised naive CD4+ T cells sorted from blood. Subset indicated: CD45RA+ positively selected. The receptors here all came from a man younger than 35 in good health.

The chain couples TRBV10-3 to TRBJ2-5; maybe TRBD1 (6 bases). The CDR3 is 14 amino acids. Between the trimmed V and J ends, which lost 2 bases and 4 bases, there was a span of 11 bases. Germline V gives CDR1 ENHRY, CDR2 SYGVKD. CDR3 nucleotide sequence: TGTGCCATCAGTGAGGGCAGGGGCGTAGAGACCCAGTACTTC. The encoded protein is CAISEGRGVETQYF.

This chain joins TRBV18 and TRBJ2-2; no clear D. CDR1 is KGHSH, CDR2 LQKENI, per germline. The length of the CDR3 is 14 residues. V lost 4 bases, J lost 8 bases, and 14 bases lay in between. In DNA, the CDR3 is TGTGCCAGCTCACTTAAGGACGGTTCAGGGGAGCTGTTTTTT. Amino acid sequence: CASSLKDGSGELFF.

This clone was detected only once. The chain recombines TRBV10-3 with TRBJ1-4; TRBD1 is a possible D gene (6 bases). Germline lookup yields CDR1 ENHRY and CDR2 SYGVKD. The V end lost 3 bases, the J end lost 6 bases, and 14 bases lay between the germline ends. The CDR3 spans 15 residues. The CDR3 reads CAISDYGGLDEKLFF. In DNA, the CDR3 is TGTGCCATCAGTGATTATGGGGGCTTGGATGAAAAACTGTTTTTT.

The chain links TRBV2 to TRBJ2-1, with D possibly TRBD1 on 5 matching bases. V dropped 4 bases and J dropped 0 bases, with 10 bases sitting between them. The CDR3 loop spans 15 amino acids. From germline, CDR1 is SNHLY and CDR2 FYNNEI. The CDR3 region is CASSGTRGSYNEQFF. CDR3 DNA sequence: TGTGCCAGCAGTGGGACAAGGGGCTCCTACAATGAGCAGTTCTTC.

The V and J genes are TRBV11-2 and TRBJ2-5; either TRBD1 or TRBD2 may supply D (5 bases each). Trimming shortened V by 3 bases and J by 5 bases, and 16 bases separated the two germline ends. The CDR3 length is 15 residues. Germline V lookup: CDR1 SGHAT, CDR2 FQNNGV. CDR3 DNA: TGTGCCAGCAGCTTGACCGGGACCAGACCGGAGACCCAGTACTTC. Its translation: CASSLTGTRPETQYF.

The V gene is TRBV5-1, the J gene TRBJ2-3; D might be TRBD2 (5 bases). Germline lookup yields CDR1 SGHRS and CDR2 YFSETQ. Trimming took 4 bases from V and 2 from J, leaving 11 bases between them. The CDR3 extends over 14 amino acids. The CDR3 DNA is TGCGCCAGCAGCGTGGACTCCCCCACAGATACGCAGTATTTT. Amino acid sequence: CASSVDSPTDTQYF.

This rearrangement joins TRBV6-1 to TRBJ2-1; 7 nucleotides align to TRBD2. Germline values: CDR1 MNHNS, CDR2 SASEGT. The trim removed 8 bases at V and 6 bases at J, leaving 4 bases unmatched. There are 12 residues in the CDR3. CDR3 nucleotides: TGTGCCAGCGGGAGGGTGAGCAATGAGCAGTTCTTC. It translates to CASGRVSNEQFF.

The rearrangement links TRBV6-6 to TRBJ2-7; 7 bases align to TRBD1. The CDR3 has 13 residues. The germline V gene has CDR1 MNHNY and CDR2 SVGAGI (reference sequence). V dropped 7 bases and J dropped 3; count of bases not matched to a gene: 6. The CDR3 spells CASNRGQDYEQYF. CDR3 coding DNA: TGTGCCAGCAATCGAGGACAGGACTACGAGCAGTACTTC.

This chain uses TRBV19 with TRBJ2-3; D is unclear. The V end was cut by 5 bases, the J end by 2 bases, with 11 bases between. The CDR3 length is 14 residues. CDR1 and CDR2 from the germline V gene are LNHDA and SQIVND (reference sequence). The CDR3: CASSPSLATDTQYF. The CDR3 nucleotides read TGTGCCAGTAGTCCCAGTCTCGCCACAGATACGCAGTATTTT.